This TCR beta chain was documented in a study of cytomegalovirus exposure and HLA in healthy donors. The PCR employed 60 Vbeta primers together with 13 Jbeta primers. Measured with immunoSEQ multiplex PCR; TCRdb has only the in-frame clones, and not every one. Altogether approximately 80,000 clones are present, over 70% being singletons, with the ten largest covering approximately 20%. V was clipped by 0 bases and J by 4 bases, with 16 bases between them. From germline, CDR1 is LGHNA and CDR2 YNFKEQ. The CDR3 is 17 residues long. The chain joins TRBV4-2 to TRBJ1-5; maybe TRBD1 (5 bases). Sequencing input: PBMCs. The clonotype comes from a man aged 30 to 45 in good health and CMV-seropositive. CDR3: CASSQDSMRQKNQPQHF. The CDR3, as DNA: TGTGCCAGCAGCCAAGATTCTATGAGACAGAAAAATCAGCCCCAGCATTTT.